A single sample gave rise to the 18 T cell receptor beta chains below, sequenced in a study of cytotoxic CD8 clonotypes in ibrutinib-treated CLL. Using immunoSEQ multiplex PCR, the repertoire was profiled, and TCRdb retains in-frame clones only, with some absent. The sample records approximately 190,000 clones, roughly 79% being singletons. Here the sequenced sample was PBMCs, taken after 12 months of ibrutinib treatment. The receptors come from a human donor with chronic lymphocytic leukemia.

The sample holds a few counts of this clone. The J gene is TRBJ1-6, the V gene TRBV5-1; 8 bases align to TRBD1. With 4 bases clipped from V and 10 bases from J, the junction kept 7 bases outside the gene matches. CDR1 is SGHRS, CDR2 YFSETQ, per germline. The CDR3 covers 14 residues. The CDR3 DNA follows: TGCGCCAGCAGCGGACAGGGCAGGGAATCACCCCTCCACTTT. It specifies CASSGQGRESPLHF.

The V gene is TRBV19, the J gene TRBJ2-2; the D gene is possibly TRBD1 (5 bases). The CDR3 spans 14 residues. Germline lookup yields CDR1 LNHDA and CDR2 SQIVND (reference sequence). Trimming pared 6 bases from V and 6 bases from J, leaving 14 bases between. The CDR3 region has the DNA TGTGCCAGTAGAGGCAGGGTGGACGCCGGGGAGCTGTTTTTT. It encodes CASRGRVDAGELFF.

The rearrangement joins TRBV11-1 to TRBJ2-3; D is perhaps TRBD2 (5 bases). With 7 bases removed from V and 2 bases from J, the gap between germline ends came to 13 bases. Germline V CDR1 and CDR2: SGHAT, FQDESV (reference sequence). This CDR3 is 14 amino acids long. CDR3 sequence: CASTLERNTDTQYF. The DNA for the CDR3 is TGTGCCAGCACCCTGGAGCGGAACACAGATACGCAGTATTTT.

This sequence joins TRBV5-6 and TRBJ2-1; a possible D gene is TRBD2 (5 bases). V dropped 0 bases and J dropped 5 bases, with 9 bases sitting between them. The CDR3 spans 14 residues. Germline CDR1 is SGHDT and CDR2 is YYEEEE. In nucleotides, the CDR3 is TGTGCCAGCAGCTTGGCGCTAGCCCACAATGAGCAGTTCTTC. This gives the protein CASSLALAHNEQFF. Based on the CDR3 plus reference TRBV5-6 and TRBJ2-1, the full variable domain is DAGVTQSPTHLIKTRGQQVTLRCSPKSGHDTVSWYQQALGQGPQFIFQYYEEEERQRGNFPDRFSGHQFPNYSSELNVNALLLGDSALYLCASSLALAHNEQFFGPGTRLTVL.

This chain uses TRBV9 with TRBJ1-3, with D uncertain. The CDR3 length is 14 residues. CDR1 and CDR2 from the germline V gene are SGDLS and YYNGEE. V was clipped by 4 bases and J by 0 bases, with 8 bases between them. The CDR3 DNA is TGTGCCAGCAGCCAGCTGAGCTCTGGAAACACCATATATTTT. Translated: CASSQLSSGNTIYF.

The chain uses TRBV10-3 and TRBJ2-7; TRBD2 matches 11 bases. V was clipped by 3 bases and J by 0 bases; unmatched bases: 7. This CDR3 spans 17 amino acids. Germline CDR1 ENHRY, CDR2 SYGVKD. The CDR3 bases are TGTGCCATCAGTGATGGGACTAGCGGATTATTCTCCTACGAGCAGTACTTC. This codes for CAISDGTSGLFSYEQYF.

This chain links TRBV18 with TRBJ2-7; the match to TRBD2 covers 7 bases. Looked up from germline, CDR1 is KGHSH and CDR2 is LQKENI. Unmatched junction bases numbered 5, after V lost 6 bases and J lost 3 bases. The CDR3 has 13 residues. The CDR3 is CASSPGGSYEQYF. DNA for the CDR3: TGTGCCAGCTCCCCCGGGGGGAGCTACGAGCAGTACTTC.

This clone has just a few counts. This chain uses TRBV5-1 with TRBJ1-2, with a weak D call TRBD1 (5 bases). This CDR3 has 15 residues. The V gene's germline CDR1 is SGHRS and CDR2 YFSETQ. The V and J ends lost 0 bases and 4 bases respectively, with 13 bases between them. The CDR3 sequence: CASSLGAGLGYGYTF. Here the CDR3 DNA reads TGCGCCAGCAGCTTGGGCGCAGGGTTAGGCTATGGCTACACCTTC.

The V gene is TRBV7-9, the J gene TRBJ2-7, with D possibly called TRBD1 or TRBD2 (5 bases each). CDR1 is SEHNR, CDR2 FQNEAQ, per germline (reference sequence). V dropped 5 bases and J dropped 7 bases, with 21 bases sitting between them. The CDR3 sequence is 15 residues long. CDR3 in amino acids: CASSVHRGLLSEQYF. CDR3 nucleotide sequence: TGTGCCAGCAGCGTACACCGGGGCCTGCTGTCGGAGCAGTACTTC.

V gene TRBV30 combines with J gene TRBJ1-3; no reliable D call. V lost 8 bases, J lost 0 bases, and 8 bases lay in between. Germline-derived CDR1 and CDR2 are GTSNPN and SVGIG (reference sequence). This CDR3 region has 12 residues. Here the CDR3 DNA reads TGTGCCGGAGACCTCTCTGGAAACACCATATATTTT. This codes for CAGDLSGNTIYF. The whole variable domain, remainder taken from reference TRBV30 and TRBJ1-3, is SQTIHQWPATLVQPVGSPLSLECTVEGTSNPNLYWYRQAAGRGLQLLFYSVGIGQISSEVPQNLSASRPQDRQFILSSKKLLLSDSGFYLCAGDLSGNTIYFGEGSWLTVV.

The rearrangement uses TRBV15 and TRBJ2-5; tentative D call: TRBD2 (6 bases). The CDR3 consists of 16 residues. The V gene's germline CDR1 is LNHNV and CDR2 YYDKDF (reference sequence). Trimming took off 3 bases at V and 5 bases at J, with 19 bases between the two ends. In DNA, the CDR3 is TGTGCCACCAGCAGGGGACTTAACGCCATTGGGGAGACCCAGTACTTC. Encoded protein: CATSRGLNAIGETQYF. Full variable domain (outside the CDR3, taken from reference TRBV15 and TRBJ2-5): DAMVIQNPRYQVTQFGKPVTLSCSQTLNHNVMYWYQQKSSQAPKLLFHYYDKDFNNEADTPDNFQSRRPNTSFCFLDIRSPGLGDTAMYLCATSRGLNAIGETQYFGPGTRLLVL.

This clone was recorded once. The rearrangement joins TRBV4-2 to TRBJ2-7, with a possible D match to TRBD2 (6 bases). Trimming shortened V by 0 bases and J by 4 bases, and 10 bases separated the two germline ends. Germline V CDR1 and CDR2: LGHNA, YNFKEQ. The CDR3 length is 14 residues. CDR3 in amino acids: CASSQEPAGYEQYF. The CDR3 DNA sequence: TGTGCCAGCAGCCAAGAACCAGCGGGTTACGAGCAGTACTTC.

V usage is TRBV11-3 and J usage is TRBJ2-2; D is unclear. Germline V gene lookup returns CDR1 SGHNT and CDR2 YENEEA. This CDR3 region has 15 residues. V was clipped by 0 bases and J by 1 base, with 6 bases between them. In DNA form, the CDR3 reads TGTGCCAGCAGCTTAGAGAGGAGGAACACCGGGGAGCTGTTTTTT. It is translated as CASSLERRNTGELFF.

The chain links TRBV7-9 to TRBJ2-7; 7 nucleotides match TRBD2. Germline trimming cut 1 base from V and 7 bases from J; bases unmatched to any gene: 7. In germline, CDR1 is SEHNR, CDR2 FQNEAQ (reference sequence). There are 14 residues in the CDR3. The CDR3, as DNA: TGTGCCAGCAGCTTAGGACTAGCCGCAGGAGAGCAGTACTTC. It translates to CASSLGLAAGEQYF.

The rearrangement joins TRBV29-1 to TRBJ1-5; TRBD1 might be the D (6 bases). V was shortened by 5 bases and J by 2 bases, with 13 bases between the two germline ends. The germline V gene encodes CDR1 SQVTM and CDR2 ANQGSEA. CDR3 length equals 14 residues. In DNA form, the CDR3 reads TGCAGCGTTAGTACAGGGTGGCGCAATCAGCCCCAGCATTTT. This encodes CSVSTGWRNQPQHF. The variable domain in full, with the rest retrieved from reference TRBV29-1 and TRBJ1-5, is SAVISQKPSRDICQRGTSLTIQCQVDSQVTMMFWYRQQPGQSLTLIATANQGSEATYESGFVIDKFPISRPNLTFSTLTVSNMSPEDSSIYLCSVSTGWRNQPQHFGDGTRLSIL.

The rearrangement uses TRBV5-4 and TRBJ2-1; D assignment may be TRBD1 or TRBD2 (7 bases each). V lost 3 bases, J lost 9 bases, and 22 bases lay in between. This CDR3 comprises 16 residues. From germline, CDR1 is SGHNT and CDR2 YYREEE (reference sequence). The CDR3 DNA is TGTGCCAGCAGCTCCCAGGGCCTAGCGGAGGGGGCTGAGCAGTTCTTC. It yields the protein CASSSQGLAEGAEQFF.

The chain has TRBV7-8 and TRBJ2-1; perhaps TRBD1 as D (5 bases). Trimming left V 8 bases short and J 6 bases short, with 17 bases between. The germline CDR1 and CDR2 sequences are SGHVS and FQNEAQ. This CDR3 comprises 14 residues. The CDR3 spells CASVVVDSSNEQFF. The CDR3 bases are TGTGCCAGCGTTGTAGTCGACAGTTCCAATGAGCAGTTCTTC.

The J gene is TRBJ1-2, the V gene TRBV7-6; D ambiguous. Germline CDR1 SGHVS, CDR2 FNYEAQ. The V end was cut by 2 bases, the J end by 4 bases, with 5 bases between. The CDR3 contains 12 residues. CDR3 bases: TGTGCCAGCAGCTTAAATGGCTATGGCTACACCTTC. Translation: CASSLNGYGYTF.